Each of the 18 T cell receptor beta chains below was sequenced from the same sample in a study of T cell responses to AZD1222 COVID-19 vaccine. Data came from immunoSEQ multiplex PCR; TCRdb stores just in-frame clones and leaves some out. The sample carries around 100,000 clones, more than 70% recorded once. The material was peripheral blood, obtained 28 days after the second AZD1222 dose. Every receptor here comes from an adult who received the AZD1222 COVID-19 vaccine.

The chain couples TRBV19 to TRBJ1-4; D call uncertain. Deletions cut 1 base from V and 8 bases from J, with 14 bases between. The CDR3 runs 15 residues. Looked up from germline, CDR1 is LNHDA and CDR2 is SQIVND (reference sequence). The CDR3 sequence is CASSIGPGPGEKLFF. The CDR3 bases are TGTGCCAGTAGTATAGGCCCCGGCCCTGGCGAAAAACTGTTTTTT.

As for this clone: This same CDR3 is encoded by further DNA sequences in the sample. The rearrangement joins TRBV7-2 to TRBJ1-5, with TRBD1 identical over 7 bases. V lost 5 bases, J lost 1 base, and 2 bases stayed unmatched. CDR3 length: 14 residues. CDR1 is SGHTA and CDR2 is FQGNSA in the germline V gene. This CDR3 reads CASSQGGSNQPQHF. The DNA of the CDR3 is TGTGCCAGCAGCCAGGGGGGCAGCAATCAGCCCCAGCATTTT. Full variable domain (rest looked up from reference TRBV7-2 and TRBJ1-5): GAGVSQSPSNKVTEKGKDVELRCDPISGHTALYWYRQSLGQGLEFLIYFQGNSAPDKSGLPSDRFSAERTGGSVSTLTIQRTQQEDSAVYLCASSQGGSNQPQHFGDGTRLSIL.

The chain joins TRBV27 to TRBJ2-1, with no clear D. The CDR3 sequence is 11 residues long. The germline CDR1 and CDR2 sequences are MNHEY and SMNVEV (reference sequence). The V and J ends lost 4 bases and 7 bases respectively, with 5 bases between them. In DNA, the CDR3 is TGTGCCAGCAGTTATAGAAATGAGCAGTTCTTC. Amino acids: CASSYRNEQFF.

CDR3 coding DNA: TGCGCCAGCAGACCTCCGGGACAGGGATTGGCCGAGCAGTACTTC. Its protein product is CASRPPGQGLAEQYF. The V gene is TRBV5-1, the J gene TRBJ2-7, with 9 bases lining up with TRBD1. CDR3 length: 15 residues. Germline CDR1 SGHRS, CDR2 YFSETQ. The V segment lost 5 bases and the J segment 6 bases; nucleotides outside the gene matches: 12.

The chain carries TRBV4-1 and TRBJ1-5; 9 bases map to TRBD1. The CDR3 length is 15 residues. The V gene's germline CDR1 is MGHRA and CDR2 YSYEKL. Losses at the gene ends were 4 bases for V and 6 bases for J; bases not matched to a gene: 7. The CDR3 sequence is CASSPPGQGFQPQHF. Here the CDR3 DNA reads TGCGCCAGCAGCCCTCCGGGACAGGGATTTCAGCCCCAGCATTTT.

The chain uses TRBV6-5 and TRBJ1-1, with TRBD1 as a possible D gene (5 bases). V was trimmed by 6 bases and J by 3 bases, leaving 14 bases between them. The CDR3 contains 14 residues. The germline gives CDR1 MNHEY, CDR2 SVGAGI. The CDR3 DNA follows: TGTGCCAGCAGCAAAAATCCCAGGGACACTGAAGCTTTCTTT. This sequence encodes CASSKNPRDTEAFF.

The chain recombines TRBV21-1 with TRBJ1-5; the table's D call of TRBD1 was not tested on the DNA. TRBV21-1 is listed as a pseudogene. This CDR3 region has 16 residues. The CDR3 sequence is CASSRGTGDYNQPQHF. CDR3 coding DNA: TGTGCCAGCAGCAGAGGGACAGGCGACTATAATCAGCCCCAGCATTTT.

The V and J genes are TRBV11-2 and TRBJ2-1; TRBD2 is a possible D gene (6 bases). Trimming removed 6 bases at V and 6 bases at J, with 18 bases between. The CDR3 is made up of 15 amino acids. CDR1 is SGHAT, CDR2 FQNNGV, per germline. CDR3 in amino acids: CASRPAGTQLNEQFF. The CDR3 nucleotides are TGTGCCAGCAGGCCCGCCGGGACTCAACTCAATGAGCAGTTCTTC. Based on the CDR3 plus reference TRBV11-2 and TRBJ2-1, the full variable domain is EAGVAQSPRYKIIEKRQSVAFWCNPISGHATLYWYQQILGQGPKLLIQFQNNGVVDDSQLPKDRFSAERLKGVDSTLKIQPAKLEDSAVYLCASRPAGTQLNEQFFGPGTRLTVL.

The chain couples TRBV11-2 to TRBJ2-7; D is unclear. The length of the CDR3 is 15 residues. Trimming took 1 base from V and 1 from J, leaving 11 bases between them. Germline V CDR1 and CDR2: SGHAT, FQNNGV. CDR3 nucleotide sequence: TGTGCCAGCAGCTTAGGGGCAATCGGGTCCTACGAGCAGTACTTC. Protein: CASSLGAIGSYEQYF.

This clone occurred once. The J gene is TRBJ2-7, the V gene TRBV9; D is uncertain. V was shortened by 0 bases and J by 0 bases, with 4 bases between the two germline ends. CDR1 is SGDLS, CDR2 YYNGEE, per germline. The CDR3 loop spans 13 amino acids. The CDR3: CASSVGVSYEQYF. The CDR3 bases are TGTGCCAGCAGCGTAGGGGTCTCCTACGAGCAGTACTTC.

The chain combines TRBV6-5 with TRBJ2-1; unclear D gene. Looked up from germline, CDR1 is MNHEY and CDR2 is SVGAGI. The CDR3 totals 13 residues. Trimming took 1 base from V and 9 from J, leaving 10 bases between them. The CDR3 nucleotides read TGTGCCAGCAGTTACTTCCGAAACGGTGAGCAGTTCTTC. This translates into CASSYFRNGEQFF.

In its sample, this clone was seen a few times. The chain recombines TRBV5-6 with TRBJ2-7, with D possibly matching TRBD1 (6 bases). Germline V lookup: CDR1 SGHDT, CDR2 YYEEEE. The CDR3 is 15 residues long. Trimming took 6 bases from V and 0 from J, leaving 16 bases between them. CDR3 coding DNA: TGTGCCAGCATCCTCCTGCACAGGGACTCCTACGAGCAGTACTTC. Translation gives CASILLHRDSYEQYF.

The genes are TRBV7-8 and TRBJ2-1; TRBD2 matches at 7 bases. V dropped 5 bases and J dropped 9; count of bases not matched to a gene: 4. In germline, CDR1 is SGHVS, CDR2 FQNEAQ. CDR3 length: 12 residues. This chain's CDR3 is CASSPGGSEQFF. The DNA of the CDR3 is TGTGCCAGCAGCCCGGGGGGATCTGAGCAGTTCTTC. The variable domain in full, completed from reference TRBV7-8 and TRBJ2-1, reads GAGVSQSPRYKVAKRGQDVALRCDPISGHVSLFWYQQALGQGPEFLTYFQNEAQLDKSGLPSDRFFAERPEGSVSTLKIQRTQQEDSAVYLCASSPGGSEQFFGPGTRLTVL.

The chain links TRBV5-4 to TRBJ2-7; TRBD2 agrees at 9 bases. The CDR3 contains 15 residues. After removal of 4 bases from V and 2 bases from J, the junction contained 7 bases not matched to a gene. Germline CDR1 is SGHNT and CDR2 is YYREEE (reference sequence). The chain's CDR3 is CASSPSSGGPYEQYF. The CDR3 DNA is TGTGCCAGCAGCCCCTCGAGCGGGGGGCCCTACGAGCAGTACTTC.

The chain carries TRBV14 and TRBJ2-2; 7 bases agree with TRBD2. V shed 4 bases and J 3 bases; nucleotides not matched to a gene: 11. Per germline, CDR1 SGHDN and CDR2 FVKESK. This CDR3 spans 17 amino acids. The CDR3 sequence is CASSRLGGGTDTGELFF. CDR3 bases: TGTGCCAGCAGCCGCCTAGGCGGGGGAACCGACACCGGGGAGCTGTTTTTT.

This rearrangement joins TRBV29-1 to TRBJ2-5; no definite D call. The CDR3 sequence is 13 residues long. Trimming cost V 2 bases and J 1 base, with 8 bases left between them. Germline V gene data show CDR1 as SQVTM and CDR2 as ANQGSEA. CDR3 nucleotide sequence: TGCAGCGTTGAAAGGACCAGCCAAGAGACCCAGTACTTC. The encoded protein is CSVERTSQETQYF.

This clone has only one observation. V gene TRBV5-4 combines with J gene TRBJ2-1; D possibly corresponds to TRBD1 (6 bases). Germline V gives CDR1 SGHNT, CDR2 YYREEE (reference sequence). The V end lost 1 base, the J end lost 7 bases, and 9 bases lay between the germline ends. The CDR3 spans 13 residues. CDR3 region: CASSLTGMNEQFF. The CDR3 DNA follows: TGTGCCAGCAGCTTGACAGGGATGAATGAGCAGTTCTTC.

The chain carries TRBV4-3 and TRBJ1-6; TRBD1 matches at 8 bases. Germline trimming cut 3 bases from V and 5 bases from J; bases unmatched to any gene: 6. CDR1 is LGHNA and CDR2 is YSLEER in the germline V gene. The CDR3 consists of 16 residues. As DNA, the CDR3 is TGCGCCAGCAGCCATATCGGGACAGGAAATAATTCACCCCTCCACTTT. Amino acid sequence: CASSHIGTGNNSPLHF.